The 10 T cell receptor beta chains given below trace back to one sample, sequenced in a study of blood T cell repertoires in COVID-19. Here immunoSEQ multiplex PCR was the method, and the copy in TCRdb shows in-frame clones only, minus some. The sample carries over 250,000 clones, about 88% recorded once. The sample taken for sequencing was peripheral blood. All receptors derive from a woman aged 40 to 50 who had recovered from COVID-19.

This chain links TRBV6-2 or TRBV6-3 with TRBJ1-2; D is possibly TRBD1 (6 bases). This CDR3 is 10 amino acids long. Trimming shortened V by 6 bases and J by 8 bases, and 7 bases separated the two germline ends. CDR1 and CDR2 (germline): MNHEY, SVGEGT. This CDR3 is CASSQGGYTF. The CDR3 DNA follows: TGTGCCAGCAGCCAGGGGGGCTACACCTTC.

This chain connects TRBV5-8 to TRBJ1-2; TRBD1 agrees at 7 bases. This CDR3 comprises 13 residues. Germline V gene sequence: CDR1 SGHTS, CDR2 YDEGEE. V lost 4 bases to trimming and J lost 8 bases; unmatched junction nucleotides: 8. CDR3 residues: CASSGIQGQGYTF. For the CDR3, the DNA is TGTGCCAGCAGCGGAATCCAGGGACAGGGCTACACCTTC.

This chain uses TRBV4-3 with TRBJ2-1; tentative D call: TRBD1 (5 bases). CDR1 LGHNA and CDR2 YSLEER come from the germline V gene. V lost 0 bases and J 7 bases, leaving 16 bases between the germline ends. The CDR3 spans 16 residues. The CDR3: CASSQDVRGWYNEQFF. CDR3 sequence (DNA): TGCGCCAGCAGCCAAGATGTAAGGGGATGGTATAATGAGCAGTTCTTC.

As concerns this clone: At the DNA level, this CDR3 is encoded by other sequences in the same sample as well. This chain links TRBV5-1 with TRBJ1-4; 8 bases are shared with TRBD1. CDR1 and CDR2 from the germline V gene are SGHRS and YFSETQ. The CDR3 consists of 14 residues. V shed 0 bases and J 8 bases; nucleotides not matched to a gene: 3. CDR3 sequence (DNA): TGCGCCAGCAGCTTGGGACAGGGGAGGGAAAAACTGTTTTTT. Residues: CASSLGQGREKLFF.

The chain employs TRBV30 and TRBJ2-6; D is perhaps TRBD2 (6 bases). The CDR3 extends over 15 amino acids. Germline values: CDR1 GTSNPN, CDR2 SVGIG (reference sequence). The germline V and J ends were trimmed by 3 bases and 0 bases, with 9 bases remaining between them. This CDR3 reads CAWSSGGSGANVLTF. The CDR3, as DNA: TGTGCCTGGAGCTCCGGGGGCTCTGGGGCCAACGTCCTGACTTTC.

The rearrangement links TRBV4-1 to TRBJ1-1, with D possibly TRBD1 on 6 matching bases. The CDR3 is made up of 15 amino acids. V was pared by 1 base and J by 0 bases, with 9 bases between. The germline V gene has CDR1 MGHRA and CDR2 YSYEKL. CDR3 loop: CASSQVGQMNTEAFF. The CDR3 DNA reads as TGCGCCAGCAGCCAAGTGGGACAAATGAACACTGAAGCTTTCTTT.

The J gene is TRBJ2-1, the V gene TRBV9; D is possibly TRBD2 (6 bases). CDR3 length equals 17 residues. Trimming took 0 bases from V and 0 from J, leaving 13 bases between them. The germline V gene encodes CDR1 SGDLS and CDR2 YYNGEE. CDR3 region: CASSVVGRTSSYNEQFF. CDR3 nucleotides: TGTGCCAGCAGCGTAGTGGGGAGGACCAGCTCCTACAATGAGCAGTTCTTC.

The chain joins TRBV6-5 to TRBJ1-2; 8 nucleotides agree with TRBD1. From germline, CDR1 is MNHEY and CDR2 SVGAGI. Trimming cost V 2 bases and J 7 bases; bases outside gene matches: 0. The CDR3 has 12 amino acids. CDR3 nucleotides: TGTGCCAGCAGTTACCAGGGGGCTGGCTACACCTTC. This encodes CASSYQGAGYTF.

Comment on this clone: An end of the junction does not agree with germline; a read error may underlie this. The chain is built from TRBV11-2 and TRBJ1-3, with a possible D match to TRBD1 (5 bases). The CDR3 totals 17 residues. Looked up from germline, CDR1 is SGHAT and CDR2 is FQNNGV. The CDR3: CVSSLRQPRLSGNTIYF. The CDR3, as DNA: TGTGTCAGCAGCTTAAGACAGCCTCGACTCTCTGGAAACACCATATATTTT.

J is TRBJ2-3 and V is TRBV4-1; weak D call: TRBD2 (7 bases). Trimming cost V 0 bases and J 1 base, with 11 bases left between them. Germline loops: CDR1 MGHRA, CDR2 YSYEKL. The CDR3 runs 16 residues. This CDR3 is CASSQDRGAGTDTQYF. The CDR3 DNA is TGCGCCAGCAGCCAAGACCGGGGGGCTGGCACAGATACGCAGTATTTT.